Below are 15 T cell receptor beta chains sequenced from a single sample in a study of T cell changes during pregnancy in multiple sclerosis. Repertoires were generated with immunoSEQ multiplex PCR, while TCRdb's copy carries only in-frame clones and drops some. Of 85,000 to 100,000 clones listed, approximately 92% are singletons. Sequences were derived from peripheral blood, sampled in the first trimester of pregnancy. All receptors derive from a female donor with multiple sclerosis, enrolled in a pregnancy study.

The chain is built from TRBV14 and TRBJ1-1; TRBD1 might be the D (6 bases). Between the trimmed V and J ends, which lost 1 base and 3 bases, there was a span of 21 bases. The CDR3 has 18 amino acids. Germline values: CDR1 SGHDN, CDR2 FVKESK. The CDR3 here is CASSQASGQYREYTEAFF. Written as DNA, the CDR3 is TGTGCCAGCAGCCAAGCCTCCGGACAGTACAGAGAGTACACTGAAGCTTTCTTT.

The chain couples TRBV6-5 to TRBJ2-5; 7 bases agree with TRBD1. V dropped 8 bases and J dropped 5; count of bases not matched to a gene: 11. This CDR3 is built from 14 residues. Germline V gene lookup returns CDR1 MNHEY and CDR2 SVGAGI. The CDR3 nucleotides are TGTGCCAGCGGGTCTCAGGGGGACGTGGAGACCCAGTACTTC. Translation gives CASGSQGDVETQYF.

This clone was seen only once. This sequence joins TRBV5-1 and TRBJ2-2, with 11 bases fitting TRBD2. V shed 2 bases, J shed 3 bases, and the junction held 6 bases outside the gene matches. Germline CDR1 is SGHRS and CDR2 is YFSETQ. CDR3 length equals 17 residues. The CDR3 DNA reads as TGCGCCAGCAGCTTACCTAGCGGGAGGCCACACACCGGGGAGCTGTTTTTT. Amino acids: CASSLPSGRPHTGELFF.

CDR3 protein: CASSLTAGYTDTQYF. The CDR3, as DNA: TGTGCCAGTAGTTTGACGGCAGGGTACACAGATACGCAGTATTTT. The chain employs TRBV19 and TRBJ2-3; D is perhaps TRBD1 (5 bases). Germline lookup yields CDR1 LNHDA and CDR2 SQIVND (reference sequence). Trimming pared 5 bases from V and 2 bases from J, leaving 14 bases between. The CDR3 has 15 residues. Full variable domain (remainder filled in from reference TRBV19 and TRBJ2-3): DGGITQSPKYLFRKEGQNVTLSCEQNLNHDAMYWYRQDPGQGLRLIYYSQIVNDFQKGDIAEGYSVSREKKESFPLTVTSAQKNPTAFYLCASSLTAGYTDTQYFGPGTRLTVL.

The rearrangement joins TRBV6-5 to TRBJ2-7, with D perhaps TRBD1 (6 bases). The V gene lost 0 bases and the J gene lost 7 bases, with 16 bases spanning the gap. The CDR3 spans 15 residues. Germline CDR1 MNHEY, CDR2 SVGAGI. The CDR3 region has the DNA TGTGCCAGCAGTTACTCTGGGGGTCCCCAGGGGGAGCAGTACTTC. This sequence encodes CASSYSGGPQGEQYF.

The chain employs TRBV5-6 and TRBJ1-4; D possibly corresponds to TRBD1 (5 bases). The CDR3 runs 16 residues. Deletions cut 4 bases from V and 8 bases from J, with 21 bases between. Germline assignment: CDR1 SGHDT and CDR2 YYEEEE. CDR3 sequence: CASSPHRRVYEEKLFF. CDR3 sequence (DNA): TGTGCCAGCAGCCCGCACCGCAGGGTGTACGAAGAAAAACTGTTTTTT.

There are a few counts of this clone. The chain has TRBV7-2 and TRBJ2-7; 12 nucleotides line up with TRBD1. This CDR3 spans 15 amino acids. The V gene's germline CDR1 is SGHTA and CDR2 FQGNSA. Trimming removed 5 bases from V and 7 bases from J; junction bases left unmatched: 9. This CDR3 reads CASSQGQGAPGEQYF. The CDR3 DNA sequence: TGTGCCAGCAGCCAGGGACAGGGGGCGCCGGGAGAGCAGTACTTC.

This chain uses TRBV5-1 with TRBJ2-3; the D is unclear. The V end lost 2 bases, the J end lost 0 bases, and 4 bases lay between the germline ends. Germline V CDR1 and CDR2: SGHRS, YFSETQ. This CDR3 is built from 13 residues. DNA of the CDR3: TGCGCCAGCAGCTTCTCTAGCACAGATACGCAGTATTTT. Its protein product is CASSFSSTDTQYF.

The V call is TRBV6-5, the J call TRBJ2-7; maybe TRBD1 (6 bases). Trimming cost V 5 bases and J 2 bases, with 13 bases left between them. CDR1 MNHEY and CDR2 SVGAGI come from the germline V gene. The CDR3 loop spans 14 amino acids. The CDR3, as DNA: TGTGCCAGCAGTACTACAGGGTCCCCCTACGAGCAGTACTTC. This translates into CASSTTGSPYEQYF.

V usage is TRBV2 and J usage is TRBJ1-2; D may be TRBD1 (5 bases). The germline V gene encodes CDR1 SNHLY and CDR2 FYNNEI. The CDR3 runs to 13 residues. V was trimmed by 5 bases and J by 4 bases, leaving 11 bases between them. Here the CDR3 reads CASSPRQIYGYTF. CDR3 sequence (DNA): TGTGCCAGCAGTCCCCGACAGATCTATGGCTACACCTTC.

This chain joins TRBV20-1 and TRBJ2-7; D not resolved. The CDR3 length is 9 residues. V gave up 3 bases and J gave up 5 bases, with 2 bases separating them. CDR1 and CDR2 from the germline V gene are DFQATT and SNEGSKA (reference sequence). The CDR3 loop is CSASDEQYF. In DNA, the CDR3 is TGCAGTGCTAGCGACGAGCAGTACTTC.

The V gene is TRBV5-1, the J gene TRBJ1-1; 11 bases are a match to TRBD1. This CDR3 is built from 17 residues. Germline V gene sequence: CDR1 SGHRS, CDR2 YFSETQ. Trimming at V came to 3 bases and at J to 2 bases, leaving 9 bases not matched to a gene. The CDR3 coding sequence is TGCGCCAGCAGCTCCTTACCGGGACAGGGGGTTAACACTGAAGCTTTCTTT. Residues: CASSSLPGQGVNTEAFF.

This chain joins TRBV28 and TRBJ2-5; possible D gene TRBD1, 6 bases. CDR1 and CDR2 from the germline V gene are MDHEN and SYDVKM. The CDR3 totals 11 residues. V shed 4 bases and J shed 13 bases, with 13 bases lying between them. As DNA, the CDR3 is TGTGCCAGCAGTTCCAAGGGGGTGGTGTACTTC. It specifies CASSSKGVVYF. Variable domain in full (rest from reference TRBV28 and TRBJ2-5): DVKVTQSSRYLVKRTGEKVFLECVQDMDHENMFWYRQDPGLGLRLIYFSYDVKMKEKGDIPEGYSVSREKKERFSLILESASTNQTSMYLCASSSKGVVYFGPGTRLLVL.

The V gene is TRBV12-5, the J gene TRBJ2-1, with D tentatively TRBD2 (6 bases). V lost 3 bases and J lost 4, with 10 bases in between. Germline V gene data show CDR1 as LGHNT and CDR2 as FRNRAP. The CDR3 spans 14 residues. CDR3 loop: CASGFGGAYNEQFF. The CDR3 nucleotides are TGTGCTAGTGGTTTCGGCGGGGCGTACAATGAGCAGTTCTTC.

The chain couples TRBV19 to TRBJ1-5; 7 positions match TRBD1. V gave up 9 bases and J gave up 9 bases; unmatched junction bases: 8. CDR1 and CDR2 from the germline V gene are LNHDA and SQIVND (reference sequence). CDR3 size: 12 residues. In nucleotides, the CDR3 is TGTGCCAGCCGGACAGGAGATTTGCCCCAGCATTTT. It is translated as CASRTGDLPQHF.